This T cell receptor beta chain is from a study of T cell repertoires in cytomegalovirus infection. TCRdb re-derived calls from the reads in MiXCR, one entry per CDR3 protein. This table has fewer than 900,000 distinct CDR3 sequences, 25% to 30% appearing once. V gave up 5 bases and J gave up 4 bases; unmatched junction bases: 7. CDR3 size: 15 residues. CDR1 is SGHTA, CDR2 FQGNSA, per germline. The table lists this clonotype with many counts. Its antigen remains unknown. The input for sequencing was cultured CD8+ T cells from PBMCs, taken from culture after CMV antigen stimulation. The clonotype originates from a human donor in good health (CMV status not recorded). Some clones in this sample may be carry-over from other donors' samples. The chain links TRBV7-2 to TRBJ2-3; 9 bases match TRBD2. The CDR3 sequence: CASSPTSGWADTQYF. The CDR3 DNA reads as TGTGCCAGCAGCCCTACTAGCGGGTGGGCAGATACGCAGTATTTT.